This entry features one T cell receptor beta chain sequence. Its antigen remains unidentified. The sample belongs to a study of T cell responses to AZD1222 COVID-19 vaccine. Both about-4-week and about-12-week second-dose recipients were combined. Looked up from germline, CDR1 is SGDLS and CDR2 is YYNGEE. The CDR3 is made up of 14 amino acids. Trimming took 0 bases from V and 7 from J, leaving 11 bases between them. Study-level points and caveats: Spike-specific TCR repertoires showed rising breadth and depth after two AZD1222 doses. All repertoire sampling was performed exclusively after the peak T cell response. Spike was spanned by vaccine-associated CD4 TCRs, with dominance at 160-218 and 743-854.

Libraries were prepared by immunoSEQ multiplex PCR; TCRdb keeps only in-frame clonotypes and omits some of them. The data contain 140,000 or so clones, roughly 92% of them singletons. The gene calls are TRBV9 and TRBJ1-5; D not resolved. The sequenced sample was peripheral blood, obtained 28 days after the second AZD1222 dose. The source is an adult who received the AZD1222 COVID-19 vaccine. The CDR3 nucleotides read TGTGCCAGCAGCGTAGACGCCACGGGGCAGCCCCAGCATTTT. Its translation: CASSVDATGQPQHF.